Below are 9 T cell receptor beta chains sequenced from a single sample in a study of early T cells in non-severe SARS-CoV-2 infection. Using its own MiXCR run on the 5' RACE reads, TCRdb lists one record per CDR3 protein. The table has under 85,000 distinct CDR3 sequences, about 15% seen once. The sample was whole blood, taken at baseline. Receptors were obtained from an adult who was a healthcare worker with PCR-confirmed SARS-CoV-2 infection or an uninfected control (not recorded which).

The table lists this clonotype with a few counts. The chain recombines TRBV6-2 or TRBV6-3 with TRBJ2-1; 8 bases agree with TRBD2. CDR1 is MNHEY and CDR2 is SVGEGT in the germline V gene. The CDR3 sequence is 16 residues long. Trimming at V came to 4 bases and at J to 2 bases, leaving 7 bases not matched to a gene. Written as DNA, the CDR3 is TGTGCCAGCAGTTTTGACTATAGCGGGACCTACAATGAGCAGTTCTTC. Translation: CASSFDYSGTYNEQFF.

The V gene is TRBV9, the J gene TRBJ1-1, with D hard to call. The CDR3 sequence is 13 residues long. Germline-derived CDR1 and CDR2 are SGDLS and YYNGEE. V was trimmed by 5 bases and J by 5 bases, leaving 13 bases between them. The chain's CDR3 is CASSRSVRTEAFF. DNA for the CDR3: TGTGCCAGCAGTCGGTCAGTGAGAACTGAAGCTTTCTTT.

The chain's CDR3 is CASSQDPGSETQYF. The CDR3, as DNA: TGTGCCAGCAGCCAAGATCCCGGATCGGAGACCCAGTACTTC. This chain joins TRBV4-2 and TRBJ2-5, with D unclear. Germline lookup yields CDR1 LGHNA and CDR2 YNFKEQ. This CDR3 contains 14 residues. V lost 0 bases to trimming and J lost 5 bases, with 10 bases between them.

The chain couples TRBV12-3 or TRBV12-4 to TRBJ2-7, with 7 bases matching TRBD2. This CDR3 has 15 amino acids. V dropped 7 bases and J dropped 3; count of bases not matched to a gene: 12. The CDR3 loop is CASTLGLADFYEQYF. CDR3 nucleotides: TGTGCCAGCACCTTGGGGCTAGCGGACTTCTACGAGCAGTACTTC.

This clonotype has a handful of counts. The chain joins TRBV18 to TRBJ1-3, with a possible D match to TRBD1 (5 bases). Germline V CDR1 and CDR2: KGHSH, LQKENI. The ends were cut back, 6 bases at V and 4 bases at J, with 10 bases in the middle. The CDR3 contains 13 residues. In nucleotides, the CDR3 is TGTGCCAGCTCCCCATACAGGGGAAACACCATATATTTT. Translation gives CASSPYRGNTIYF.

This clonotype was recorded at least ten times. The gene calls are TRBV12-3 or TRBV12-4 and TRBJ2-7; D call uncertain. Trimming shortened V by 5 bases and J by 4 bases, and 6 bases separated the two germline ends. The CDR3 runs 11 residues. As DNA, the CDR3 is TGTGCCAGCAGTCTACAGTACGAGCAGTACTTC. Amino acids: CASSLQYEQYF.

The rearrangement uses TRBV9 and TRBJ2-1, with a tentative D call TRBD1 (6 bases). Germline V lookup: CDR1 SGDLS, CDR2 YYNGEE. The CDR3 loop spans 16 amino acids. Trimming stripped 0 bases from V and 4 bases from J, with 14 bases between. For the CDR3, the DNA is TGTGCCAGCAGCGTAGAGGGAGAGACAGGATACAATGAGCAGTTCTTC. Its translation is CASSVEGETGYNEQFF.

This clonotype was picked up many times. The genes are TRBV7-2 and TRBJ1-5; 7 bases are a match to TRBD1. Germline CDR1 and CDR2: SGHTA and FQGNSA. CDR3 length: 15 residues. After removal of 0 bases from V and 2 bases from J, the junction contained 1 base not matched to a gene. CDR3 bases: TGTGCCAGCAGCTTAGCCGGACAGGGCAATCAGCCCCAGCATTTT. This translates into CASSLAGQGNQPQHF. Full variable domain (rest looked up from reference TRBV7-2 and TRBJ1-5): GAGVSQSPSNKVTEKGKDVELRCDPISGHTALYWYRQSLGQGLEFLIYFQGNSAPDKSGLPSDRFSAERTGGSVSTLTIQRTQQEDSAVYLCASSLAGQGNQPQHFGDGTRLSIL.

The sample holds a few counts of this clonotype. The V gene is TRBV28, the J gene TRBJ2-4, with D hard to call. CDR1 MDHEN and CDR2 SYDVKM come from the germline V gene. The CDR3 covers 15 residues. V was pared by 6 bases and J by 0 bases, with 12 bases between. CDR3 sequence (DNA): TGTGCCAGCAGCCCCGGTGGGGTAGCCAAAAACATTCAGTACTTC. Translation gives CASSPGGVAKNIQYF.